The 25 T cell receptor beta chains presented below share a single source sample, sequenced in a study of blood T cell repertoires in COVID-19. Using immunoSEQ multiplex PCR, the repertoire was profiled, and TCRdb retains in-frame clones only, with some absent. The table includes fewer than 200,000 clones, about four fifths detected once. The sample consisted of peripheral blood. The source of these receptors is a woman between 65 and 79 years old who had recovered from COVID-19.

The J gene is TRBJ1-2, the V gene TRBV19; no firm D call. Per germline, CDR1 LNHDA and CDR2 SQIVND (reference sequence). V shed 6 bases and J shed 4 bases, with 15 bases lying between them. CDR3 length equals 14 residues. The CDR3 protein is CASSRITPPYGYTF. CDR3 nucleotide sequence: TGTGCCAGTAGCAGAATCACACCGCCCTATGGCTACACCTTC.

The chain joins TRBV5-4 to TRBJ1-2, with 9 bases lining up with TRBD1. The V and J ends lost 3 bases and 6 bases, in that order; junction bases with no gene match: 9. CDR1 is SGHNT and CDR2 is YYREEE in the germline V gene (reference sequence). The CDR3 length is 15 residues. CDR3 in amino acids: CASSSQGAGGHGYTF. CDR3 coding DNA: TGTGCCAGCAGCTCACAGGGGGCGGGGGGCCATGGCTACACCTTC.

The CDR3 here is CATFQGAGDTQYF. The CDR3 DNA reads as TGTGCCACCTTCCAGGGGGCCGGGGATACGCAGTATTTT. The V and J genes are TRBV18 and TRBJ2-3, with 8 nucleotides matching TRBD1. With V trimmed by 10 bases and J by 6 bases, 9 bases remained unmatched. Germline V gives CDR1 KGHSH, CDR2 LQKENI. This CDR3 has 13 residues.

The J gene is TRBJ2-1, the V gene TRBV9; 8 bases align to TRBD2. Germline assignment: CDR1 SGDLS and CDR2 YYNGEE. The CDR3 has 13 amino acids. Losses at the gene ends were 4 bases for V and 8 bases for J; bases not matched to a gene: 5. CDR3 DNA: TGTGCCAGCAGCCTGGGGACTAGATATGAGCAGTTCTTC. This encodes CASSLGTRYEQFF.

The J gene is TRBJ2-3, the V gene TRBV18; 10 nucleotides line up with TRBD2. Germline-derived CDR1 and CDR2 are KGHSH and LQKENI. After removal of 4 bases from V and 6 bases from J, the junction contained 7 bases not matched to a gene. The CDR3 is 15 amino acids. The CDR3 sequence: CASSLASGGSDTQYF. For the CDR3, the DNA is TGTGCCAGCTCACTGGCTAGCGGGGGTTCGGATACGCAGTATTTT.

This clone turned up a few times. The J gene is TRBJ1-6, the V gene TRBV6-6, with D hard to call. Germline V CDR1 and CDR2: MNHNY, SVGAGI (reference sequence). The CDR3 is made up of 14 amino acids. Trimming pared 4 bases from V and 8 bases from J, leaving 12 bases between. CDR3 bases: TGTGCCAGCAGTTTCATTGAGGTCCATTCACCCCTCCACTTT. This encodes CASSFIEVHSPLHF.

The genes are TRBV10-2 and TRBJ2-3, with 13 bases fitting TRBD2. The CDR3 covers 16 residues. V was clipped by 6 bases and J by 4 bases; unmatched bases: 7. The germline gives CDR1 WSHSY, CDR2 SAAADI. The chain's CDR3 is CASSTTSGGTADTQYF. The DNA of the CDR3 is TGCGCCAGCAGCACGACTAGCGGGGGGACGGCAGATACGCAGTATTTT.

The chain employs TRBV7-2 and TRBJ1-5, with D perhaps matching TRBD1 (5 bases). Germline V gives CDR1 SGHTA, CDR2 FQGNSA. The CDR3 contains 12 residues. Trimming pared 4 bases from V and 9 bases from J, leaving 10 bases between. Here the CDR3 DNA reads TGTGCCAGCAGCTCTCCAGGGTTGCCCCAGCATTTT. This codes for CASSSPGLPQHF.

This clone has only a few counts. V gene TRBV6-5 combines with J gene TRBJ2-7, with D perhaps TRBD1 (5 bases). The germline gives CDR1 MNHEY, CDR2 SVGAGI. This CDR3 contains 14 residues. V was clipped by 4 bases and J by 2 bases, with 12 bases between them. Here the CDR3 reads CASSWGRATYEQYF. CDR3 DNA: TGTGCCAGCAGTTGGGGCAGGGCCACCTACGAGCAGTACTTC.

As for this clone: This sample also contains other DNA sequences that code for the same CDR3. The chain uses TRBV18 and TRBJ2-7, with 11 nucleotides matching TRBD1. Unmatched junction bases numbered 2, after V lost 3 bases and J lost 1 base. The CDR3 consists of 15 residues. In germline, CDR1 is KGHSH, CDR2 LQKENI. CDR3 nucleotides: TGTGCCAGCTCACCCGGGACAGGGGGATCCTACGAGCAGTACTTC. It translates to CASSPGTGGSYEQYF.

The chain recombines TRBV20-1 with TRBJ1-1; a weak D match, TRBD1 (5 bases). CDR3 length: 14 residues. The germline V and J ends were trimmed by 3 bases and 4 bases, with 15 bases remaining between them. Germline V CDR1 and CDR2: DFQATT, SNEGSKA (reference sequence). Written as DNA, the CDR3 is TGCAGTGCTAGTTTCCATGGAGGGGCCACTGAAGCTTTCTTT. Its translation: CSASFHGGATEAFF.

The chain employs TRBV28 and TRBJ2-7; TRBD2 might be the D (5 bases). Germline V gives CDR1 MDHEN, CDR2 SYDVKM. The CDR3 totals 15 residues. V lost 6 bases and J lost 2, with 17 bases in between. The chain's CDR3 is CASSPGGRGTYEQYF. CDR3 DNA: TGTGCCAGCAGCCCCGGTGGGCGAGGGACCTACGAGCAGTACTTC.

The rearrangement joins TRBV12-5 to TRBJ2-5; tentatively, D is TRBD2 (8 bases). CDR1 and CDR2 (germline): LGHNT, FRNRAP. Deletions cut 7 bases from V and 2 bases from J, with 14 bases between. The CDR3 runs to 14 residues. The CDR3 reads CASARGGQQETQYF. The CDR3 DNA reads as TGTGCTAGTGCCCGGGGGGGACAGCAAGAGACCCAGTACTTC.

This clone was counted once. The chain has TRBV19 and TRBJ1-5, with a weak D call TRBD1 (6 bases). V was shortened by 3 bases and J by 2 bases, with 11 bases between the two germline ends. The germline CDR1 and CDR2 sequences are LNHDA and SQIVND (reference sequence). This CDR3 region has 15 residues. Written as DNA, the CDR3 is TGTGCCAGTAGTATTTGGGGGCAGCGCAATCAGCCCCAGCATTTT. This gives the protein CASSIWGQRNQPQHF. Variable domain in full (rest from reference TRBV19 and TRBJ1-5): DGGITQSPKYLFRKEGQNVTLSCEQNLNHDAMYWYRQDPGQGLRLIYYSQIVNDFQKGDIAEGYSVSREKKESFPLTVTSAQKNPTAFYLCASSIWGQRNQPQHFGDGTRLSIL.

This clone was seen a single time. The V gene is TRBV5-1, the J gene TRBJ1-1; 7 bases line up with TRBD1. The germline V gene encodes CDR1 SGHRS and CDR2 YFSETQ. J gave up 1 base and V 2 bases, and 2 bases lay outside the gene matches. The CDR3 consists of 14 residues. CDR3 residues: CASSFRQGNTEAFF. CDR3 in DNA: TGCGCCAGCAGCTTCCGACAGGGGAACACTGAAGCTTTCTTT.

The chain couples TRBV21-1 to TRBJ1-4; the DNA was not compared with TRBD1, the D call given in the table. TRBV21-1 is annotated as a pseudogene. The CDR3 sequence is 14 residues long. This chain's CDR3 is CASSKDRTGRLVFF. Written as DNA, the CDR3 is TGTGCCAGCAGCAAAGACAGGACAGGGAGGTTGGTGTTTTTT.

The chain couples TRBV29-1 to TRBJ2-6; no clear D gene. Looked up from germline, CDR1 is SQVTM and CDR2 is ANQGSEA. This CDR3 contains 12 residues. Trimming took off 6 bases at V and 4 bases at J, with 7 bases between the two ends. Here the CDR3 DNA reads TGCAGCGTCCGGTGGGGGGCCAACGTCCTGACTTTC. Residues: CSVRWGANVLTF.

This clone came up once. The V call is TRBV30, the J call TRBJ1-4; D ambiguous. CDR3 length: 16 amino acids. CDR1 and CDR2 (germline): GTSNPN, SVGIG (reference sequence). V was clipped by 0 bases and J by 0 bases, with 11 bases between them. In nucleotides, the CDR3 is TGTGCCTGGAGTGTACGGCAGGCGACAACTAATGAAAAACTGTTTTTT. Protein: CAWSVRQATTNEKLFF. Complete variable domain (other parts from reference TRBV30 and TRBJ1-4): SQTIHQWPATLVQPVGSPLSLECTVEGTSNPNLYWYRQAAGRGLQLLFYSVGIGQISSEVPQNLSASRPQDRQFILSSKKLLLSDSGFYLCAWSVRQATTNEKLFFGSGTQLSVL.

The chain is built from TRBV5-6 and TRBJ1-6, with D possibly being TRBD1 (5 bases). V lost 4 bases and J 8 bases, leaving 7 bases between the germline ends. Looked up from germline, CDR1 is SGHDT and CDR2 is YYEEEE. The CDR3 spans 12 residues. In nucleotides, the CDR3 is TGTGCCAGCAGCGACAGACATTCACCCCTCCACTTT. Its translation: CASSDRHSPLHF.

The rearrangement joins TRBV15 to TRBJ2-1, with TRBD2 as a possible D gene (7 bases). CDR1 is LNHNV, CDR2 YYDKDF, per germline (reference sequence). The V and J ends lost 1 base and 4 bases respectively, with 17 bases between them. CDR3 size: 17 residues. DNA for the CDR3: TGTGCCACCAGCAGAGCGAGAGGGGGGGCCATTTACAATGAGCAGTTCTTC. Translation gives CATSRARGGAIYNEQFF.

The chain joins TRBV5-5 to TRBJ2-7; TRBD1 agrees at 9 bases. Per the germline V gene, CDR1 is SGHKS and CDR2 is YYEKEE (reference sequence). There are 16 residues in the CDR3. J gave up 4 bases and V 6 bases, and 14 bases lay outside the gene matches. The CDR3 here is CASKIGEGQGTYEQYF. CDR3 nucleotide sequence: TGTGCCAGCAAAATTGGAGAGGGACAGGGTACGTACGAGCAGTACTTC.

The gene calls are TRBV5-1 and TRBJ2-2; D perhaps matches TRBD2 (7 bases). The CDR3 loop spans 17 amino acids. Trimming took 4 bases from V and 3 from J, leaving 19 bases between them. CDR1 and CDR2 from the germline V gene are SGHRS and YFSETQ. CDR3 DNA sequence: TGCGCCAGCAGCCCCGGCCCACAGGGAGGGGACACCGGGGAGCTGTTTTTT. It yields the protein CASSPGPQGGDTGELFF.

This chain uses TRBV7-2 with TRBJ2-7; unclear D gene. Trimming pared 1 base from V and 0 bases from J, leaving 7 bases between. Per the germline V gene, CDR1 is SGHTA and CDR2 is FQGNSA. The CDR3 covers 14 residues. As DNA, the CDR3 is TGTGCCAGCAGCTTAGGGTGGAGCTCCTACGAGCAGTACTTC. Translated: CASSLGWSSYEQYF.

The rearrangement joins TRBV5-4 to TRBJ1-5; TRBD1 matches 9 bases. Per germline, CDR1 SGHNT and CDR2 YYREEE (reference sequence). The CDR3 is 17 amino acids. V was pared by 3 bases and J by 1 base, with 8 bases of the junction left unmatched. CDR3 DNA: TGTGCCAGCAGCTCGGGGGGACAGGGCGGAAGCAATCAGCCCCAGCATTTT. Protein: CASSSGGQGGSNQPQHF.

The V call is TRBV5-1, the J call TRBJ2-5, with TRBD1 matching over 7 bases. V dropped 5 bases and J dropped 1; count of bases not matched to a gene: 8. CDR1 and CDR2 from the germline V gene are SGHRS and YFSETQ. CDR3 length: 15 residues. The CDR3 loop reads CASSSTGTSQETQYF. As DNA, the CDR3 is TGCGCCAGCAGTTCGACAGGGACATCCCAAGAGACCCAGTACTTC. The whole variable domain, filled in from reference TRBV5-1 and TRBJ2-5, reads KAGVTQTPRYLIKTRGQQVTLSCSPISGHRSVSWYQQTPGQGLQFLFEYFSETQRNKGNFPGRFSGRQFSNSRSEMNVSTLELGDSALYLCASSSTGTSQETQYFGPGTRLLVL.